Listed here are 21 T cell receptor beta chains from one sample, sequenced in a study of cytomegalovirus exposure and HLA in healthy donors. The PCR had 60 Vbeta and 13 Jbeta primers. Using immunoSEQ multiplex PCR, the repertoire was profiled, and TCRdb retains in-frame clones only, with some absent. The profile shows some 130,000 clones, 80% to 90% of them singletons. The sequenced sample consisted of PBMCs. The receptors originated from a woman between 25 and 40 years old in good health and CMV-seronegative.

This rearrangement joins TRBV19 to TRBJ1-5; D not resolved. Germline CDR1 and CDR2: LNHDA and SQIVND (reference sequence). The CDR3 totals 14 residues. V lost 6 bases to trimming and J lost 5 bases, with 14 bases between them. CDR3 region: CASRAGRSDQPQHF. The CDR3 DNA reads as TGTGCCAGTAGGGCGGGGAGGAGCGATCAGCCCCAGCATTTT.

The CDR3 protein is CASSWDSHSYEQYF. The CDR3 region has the DNA TGCGCCAGCAGCTGGGACAGTCACTCCTACGAGCAGTACTTC. The chain combines TRBV5-1 with TRBJ2-7, with 7 nucleotides matching TRBD1. Looked up from germline, CDR1 is SGHRS and CDR2 is YFSETQ. CDR3 size: 14 residues. V was clipped by 3 bases and J by 0 bases; unmatched bases: 3.

V usage is TRBV4-3 and J usage is TRBJ2-2, with 14 bases aligning to TRBD2. V gave up 4 bases and J gave up 7 bases; unmatched junction bases: 5. There are 16 residues in the CDR3. Germline loops: CDR1 LGHNA, CDR2 YSLEER. The CDR3 here is CASSPGTSGRSGELFF. Here the CDR3 DNA reads TGCGCCAGCAGCCCCGGGACTAGCGGGAGAAGCGGGGAGCTGTTTTTT.

The V call is TRBV5-1, the J call TRBJ2-5; 13 bases are shared with TRBD2. The J call is uncertain, as TRBJ2-7 better fits the DNA end. Germline V gene data show CDR1 as SGHRS and CDR2 as YFSETQ. This CDR3 comprises 17 residues. Here the CDR3 DNA reads TGCGCCAGCAGCCGAGGACTAGCGGGAGAGTTGCCCTACGAGCAGTACTTC. It codes for CASSRGLAGELPYEQYF.

V is TRBV5-4 and J is TRBJ1-2; TRBD1 might be the D (5 bases). The V end was cut by 0 bases, the J end by 7 bases, with 13 bases between. CDR1 and CDR2 from the germline V gene are SGHNT and YYREEE (reference sequence). CDR3 length: 14 amino acids. The CDR3 loop is CASSLGPLRAGYTF. CDR3 in DNA: TGTGCCAGCAGCTTGGGGCCCCTCAGGGCTGGCTACACCTTC.

This rearrangement joins TRBV28 to TRBJ2-7, with 9 bases aligning to TRBD1. Germline CDR1 reads MDHEN; CDR2 reads SYDVKM. Trimming cost V 1 base and J 1 base; bases outside gene matches: 8. The CDR3 loop spans 17 amino acids. DNA for the CDR3: TGTGCCAGCAGTTTATCGCCTTCCGGGACAGGGTCCTACGAGCAGTACTTC. It yields the protein CASSLSPSGTGSYEQYF. Supplemented by reference TRBV28 and TRBJ2-7, the full variable domain reads DVKVTQSSRYLVKRTGEKVFLECVQDMDHENMFWYRQDPGLGLRLIYFSYDVKMKEKGDIPEGYSVSREKKERFSLILESASTNQTSMYLCASSLSPSGTGSYEQYFGPGTRLTVT.

V usage is TRBV30 and J usage is TRBJ1-4; no clear D. This CDR3 is built from 14 residues. V was clipped by 1 base and J by 12 bases, with 18 bases between them. Germline-derived CDR1 and CDR2 are GTSNPN and SVGIG (reference sequence). In nucleotides, the CDR3 is TGTGCCTGGAGTGCCCTTAGCCGCCCGTATCAACTGTTTTTT. Its translation: CAWSALSRPYQLFF.

This clone appeared once. This chain's CDR3 is CASSIGRGLDEQYF. In nucleotides, the CDR3 is TGTGCCAGTAGTATCGGCAGGGGGCTCGACGAGCAGTACTTC. The genes are TRBV19 and TRBJ2-7; TRBD1 agrees at 8 bases. V dropped 3 bases and J dropped 5; count of bases not matched to a gene: 6. Germline V gives CDR1 LNHDA, CDR2 SQIVND (reference sequence). This CDR3 has 14 residues.

J is TRBJ2-5 and V is TRBV11-2, with TRBD2 matching 16 bases. V lost 5 bases to trimming and J lost 5 bases; unmatched junction nucleotides: 5. Per germline, CDR1 SGHAT and CDR2 FQNNGV. The CDR3 runs 16 residues. CDR3 DNA: TGTGCCAGCAGCCCCGGGACTAGCGGGGGGGTTGAGACCCAGTACTTC. Translated: CASSPGTSGGVETQYF. The full variable domain, in which reference TRBV11-2 and TRBJ2-5 provide the parts outside the CDR3, is EAGVAQSPRYKIIEKRQSVAFWCNPISGHATLYWYQQILGQGPKLLIQFQNNGVVDDSQLPKDRFSAERLKGVDSTLKIQPAKLEDSAVYLCASSPGTSGGVETQYFGPGTRLLVL.

The chain couples TRBV19 to TRBJ1-1, with 10 bases that match TRBD1. The CDR3 sequence is 16 residues long. With V trimmed by 6 bases and J by 11 bases, 18 bases remained unmatched. CDR1 LNHDA and CDR2 SQIVND come from the germline V gene (reference sequence). CDR3 amino acids: CASSSWGGQGLLPAFF. CDR3 in DNA: TGTGCCAGTAGCTCATGGGGGGGACAGGGGCTTCTTCCCGCTTTCTTT.

The J gene is TRBJ2-3, the V gene TRBV27, with unresolved D. The CDR3 has 13 residues. The germline gives CDR1 MNHEY, CDR2 SMNVEV (reference sequence). The germline V and J ends were trimmed by 2 bases and 5 bases, with 8 bases remaining between them. CDR3 DNA sequence: TGTGCCAGCAGTTTAACTCCCTTAGATACGCAGTATTTT. As protein: CASSLTPLDTQYF.

The chain links TRBV6-5 to TRBJ1-1; 8 nucleotides agree with TRBD1. The trim removed 7 bases at V and 5 bases at J, leaving 9 bases unmatched. There are 14 residues in the CDR3. CDR1 is MNHEY, CDR2 SVGAGI, per germline. The CDR3 region has the DNA TGTGCCAGCAACAAGGACAGGGTTGTAACTGAAGCTTTCTTT. It codes for CASNKDRVVTEAFF.

This clone came up a few times. The V call is TRBV6-1, the J call TRBJ2-2, with D perhaps matching TRBD1 (5 bases). The CDR3 spans 14 residues. CDR1 and CDR2 (germline): MNHNS, SASEGT. V lost 6 bases and J 0 bases, leaving 8 bases between the germline ends. The CDR3 nucleotides read TGTGCCAGCAGGGTGGACACGAACACCGGGGAGCTGTTTTTT. Encoded protein: CASRVDTNTGELFF.

The chain is built from TRBV2 and TRBJ2-1; a weak D match, TRBD2 (8 bases). CDR3 length equals 18 residues. Germline-derived CDR1 and CDR2 are SNHLY and FYNNEI. V gave up 4 bases and J gave up 4 bases, with 23 bases separating them. The CDR3 protein is CASSGSLAGTEKYNEQFF. For the CDR3, the DNA is TGTGCCAGCAGTGGGAGTTTAGCGGGGACAGAAAAATACAATGAGCAGTTCTTC.

The gene calls are TRBV6-1 and TRBJ2-3; 8 bases agree with TRBD1. The ends lost 7 bases at V and 0 bases at J; junction bases unmatched: 3. The germline V gene encodes CDR1 MNHNS and CDR2 SASEGT. This CDR3 has 14 residues. The CDR3 reads CASTRDRSTDTQYF. CDR3 DNA: TGTGCCAGCACCCGGGACAGGAGCACAGATACGCAGTATTTT.

The chain carries TRBV7-2 and TRBJ1-3, with D possibly TRBD1 on 5 matching bases. Germline CDR1 is SGHTA and CDR2 is FQGNSA. Trimming shortened V by 5 bases and J by 9 bases, and 20 bases separated the two germline ends. The CDR3 is 15 residues long. CDR3 protein: CASSEQAGDSSTIYF. The CDR3 DNA sequence: TGTGCCAGCAGCGAACAGGCAGGTGACAGTTCCACCATATATTTT.

J is TRBJ2-3 and V is TRBV7-2; D not certain. Trimming took 7 bases from V and 3 from J, leaving 5 bases between them. The CDR3 is 11 residues long. Germline CDR1 reads SGHTA; CDR2 reads FQGNSA. The CDR3 loop is CASTGTDTQYF. CDR3 nucleotides: TGTGCCAGCACCGGTACAGATACGCAGTATTTT. Complete variable domain (other parts from reference TRBV7-2 and TRBJ2-3): GAGVSQSPSNKVTEKGKDVELRCDPISGHTALYWYRQSLGQGLEFLIYFQGNSAPDKSGLPSDRFSAERTGGSVSTLTIQRTQQEDSAVYLCASTGTDTQYFGPGTRLTVL.

The CDR3 loop reads CASSVQGRWIYEQYF. The CDR3 DNA reads TGTGCCAGCAGTGTACAGGGACGTTGGATCTACGAGCAGTACTTC. The gene calls are TRBV6-5 and TRBJ2-7; maybe TRBD1 (6 bases). V dropped 5 bases and J dropped 3 bases, with 17 bases sitting between them. The germline gives CDR1 MNHEY, CDR2 SVGAGI. The CDR3 consists of 15 residues.

The gene calls are TRBV7-2 and TRBJ1-2; 7 bases are a match to TRBD1. CDR1 is SGHTA and CDR2 is FQGNSA in the germline V gene. The J segment lost 5 bases and the V segment lost 5 bases, leaving 20 bases of the junction unmatched. The CDR3 runs to 18 residues. CDR3 loop: CASSQYPTGRVVGYGYTF. The CDR3 DNA reads as TGTGCCAGCAGCCAATACCCGACAGGGCGGGTCGTGGGTTATGGCTACACCTTC. The full variable domain, in which reference TRBV7-2 and TRBJ1-2 provide the parts outside the CDR3, is GAGVSQSPSNKVTEKGKDVELRCDPISGHTALYWYRQSLGQGLEFLIYFQGNSAPDKSGLPSDRFSAERTGGSVSTLTIQRTQQEDSAVYLCASSQYPTGRVVGYGYTFGSGTRLTVV.

The CDR3 reads CASSLGTGGWKTQYF. In DNA, the CDR3 is TGTGCCAGCAGCTTAGGGACAGGGGGCTGGAAGACCCAGTACTTC. The V call is TRBV11-2, the J call TRBJ2-5, with TRBD1 matching 11 bases. The CDR3 is 15 amino acids. J was trimmed by 6 bases and V by 1 base; bases with no gene match: 4. CDR1 is SGHAT, CDR2 FQNNGV, per germline.

J is TRBJ1-2 and V is TRBV6-6; 10 bases line up with TRBD1. The CDR3 sequence is 14 residues long. The germline gives CDR1 MNHNY, CDR2 SVGAGI (reference sequence). V gave up 5 bases and J gave up 0 bases; unmatched junction bases: 0. The CDR3, as DNA: TGTGCCAGCAGTGGGACAGGGGCTAACTATGGCTACACCTTC. It yields the protein CASSGTGANYGYTF.